This entry lists 7 T cell receptor beta chains sequenced from one sample in a study of identifying expanded T cells in peripheral blood (dated by TCRdb to between 2017 and 2020). The protocol used for the library was the immunoSEQ multiplex PCR assay. Not all clones reach the TCRdb copy of this immuneACCESS table, which keeps in-frame sequences only. Checked studies attribute under half of the gap to unresolved V genes and leave the rest unexplained. Across this sample there are about 58,000 clones, with around nine tenths seen only once. The biggest ten clones account for about 3.7% of the sample. The sequenced sample consisted of blood. Source of these receptors: a person aged 18 to 75 in good health.

The chain uses TRBV6-4 and TRBJ2-2; D unclear. Germline CDR1 MRHNA, CDR2 SNTAGT. CDR3 length equals 14 residues. With 6 bases removed from V and 2 bases from J, the gap between germline ends came to 10 bases. This CDR3 reads CASRRGTNTGELFF. The CDR3 region has the DNA TGTGCCAGCAGGCGTGGCACCAACACCGGGGAGCTGTTTTTT.

The J gene is TRBJ2-3, the V gene TRBV6-1; D not resolved. Trimming removed 3 bases at V and 7 bases at J, with 5 bases between. The CDR3 covers 11 residues. Looked up from germline, CDR1 is MNHNS and CDR2 is SASEGT. In DNA form, the CDR3 reads TGTGCCAGCAGTGAGGTAAATACGCAGTATTTT. Protein product: CASSEVNTQYF.

This rearrangement joins TRBV18 to TRBJ2-1, with TRBD2 identical over 7 bases. This CDR3 comprises 13 residues. V trimming: 6 bases; J trimming: 7 bases; junction bases outside the gene matches: 6. The germline gives CDR1 KGHSH, CDR2 LQKENI. Written as DNA, the CDR3 is TGTGCCAGCTCCCAACTTAGCGGGAATGAGCAGTTCTTC. This encodes CASSQLSGNEQFF.

The gene calls are TRBV29-1 and TRBJ2-3, with D uncertain. V was clipped by 6 bases and J by 2 bases, with 3 bases between them. The CDR3 has 10 residues. Germline lookup yields CDR1 SQVTM and CDR2 ANQGSEA. The CDR3 protein is CSVHTDTQYF. For the CDR3, the DNA is TGCAGCGTGCACACAGATACGCAGTATTTT.

J is TRBJ1-5 and V is TRBV2; D ambiguous. CDR1 SNHLY and CDR2 FYNNEI come from the germline V gene. CDR3 length: 15 residues. V lost 2 bases and J lost 6, with 14 bases in between. The CDR3 sequence is CASSETDRIFQPQHF. The CDR3 nucleotides read TGTGCCAGCAGTGAAACCGATAGGATCTTTCAGCCCCAGCATTTT. Together with reference TRBV2 and TRBJ1-5, the CDR3 gives the full variable domain: EPEVTQTPSHQVTQMGQEVILRCVPISNHLYFYWYRQILGQKVEFLVSFYNNEISEKSEIFDDQFSVERPDGSNFTLKIRSTKLEDSAMYFCASSETDRIFQPQHFGDGTRLSIL.

The chain links TRBV20-1 to TRBJ2-7, with a weak D call TRBD2 (5 bases). Trimming removed 4 bases at V and 2 bases at J, with 6 bases between. Germline CDR1 DFQATT, CDR2 SNEGSKA (reference sequence). The CDR3 runs to 11 residues. The CDR3 loop reads CSAIATYEQYF. The DNA of the CDR3 is TGCAGTGCTATAGCGACCTACGAGCAGTACTTC.

This chain joins TRBV9 and TRBJ2-7, with 7 bases matching TRBD1. Germline values: CDR1 SGDLS, CDR2 YYNGEE. With V trimmed by 1 base and J by 3 bases, 4 bases remained unmatched. The CDR3 sequence is 14 residues long. The CDR3 DNA reads TGTGCCAGCAGCGTATCGGGACAGAGCTACGAGCAGTACTTC. Its protein is CASSVSGQSYEQYF. Variable domain in full (rest from reference TRBV9 and TRBJ2-7): DSGVTQTPKHLITATGQRVTLRCSPRSGDLSVYWYQQSLDQGLQFLIQYYNGEERAKGNILERFSAQQFPDLHSELNLSSLELGDSALYFCASSVSGQSYEQYFGPGTRLTVT.